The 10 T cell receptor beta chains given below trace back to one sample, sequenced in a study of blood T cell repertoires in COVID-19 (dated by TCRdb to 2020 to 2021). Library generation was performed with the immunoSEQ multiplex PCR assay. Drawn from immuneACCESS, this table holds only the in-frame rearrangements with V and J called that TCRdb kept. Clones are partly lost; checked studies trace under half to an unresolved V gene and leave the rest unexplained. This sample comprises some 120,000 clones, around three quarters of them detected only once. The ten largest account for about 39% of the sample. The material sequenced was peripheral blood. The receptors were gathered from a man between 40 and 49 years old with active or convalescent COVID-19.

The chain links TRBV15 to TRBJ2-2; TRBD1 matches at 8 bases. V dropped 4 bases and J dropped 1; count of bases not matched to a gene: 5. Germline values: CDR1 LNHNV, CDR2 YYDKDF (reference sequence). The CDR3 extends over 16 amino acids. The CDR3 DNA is TGTGCCACCAGCAAGACCGGGACAGGGAACACCGGGGAGCTGTTTTTT. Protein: CATSKTGTGNTGELFF. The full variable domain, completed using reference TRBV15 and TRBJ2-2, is DAMVIQNPRYQVTQFGKPVTLSCSQTLNHNVMYWYQQKSSQAPKLLFHYYDKDFNNEADTPDNFQSRRPNTSFCFLDIRSPGLGDTAMYLCATSKTGTGNTGELFFGEGSRLTVL.

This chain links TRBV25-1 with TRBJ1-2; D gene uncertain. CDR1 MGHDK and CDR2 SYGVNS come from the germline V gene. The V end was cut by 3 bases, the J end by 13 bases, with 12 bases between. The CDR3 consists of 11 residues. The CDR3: CASSDLVGSTF. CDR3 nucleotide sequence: TGTGCCAGCAGTGATCTAGTCGGTAGCACCTTC.

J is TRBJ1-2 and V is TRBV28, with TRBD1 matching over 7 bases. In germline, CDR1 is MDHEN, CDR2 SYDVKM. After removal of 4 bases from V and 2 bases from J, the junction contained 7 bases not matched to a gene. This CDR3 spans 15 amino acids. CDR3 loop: CASSSQTGWNYGYTF. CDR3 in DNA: TGTGCCAGCAGTTCCCAGACAGGGTGGAACTATGGCTACACCTTC.

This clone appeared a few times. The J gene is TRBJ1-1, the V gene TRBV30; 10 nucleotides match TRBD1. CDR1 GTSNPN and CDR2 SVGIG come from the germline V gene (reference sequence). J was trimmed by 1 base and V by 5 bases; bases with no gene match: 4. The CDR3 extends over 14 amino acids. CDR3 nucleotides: TGTGCCTGGGACAGGGGGCTTGGGAACACTGAAGCTTTCTTT. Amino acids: CAWDRGLGNTEAFF.

The CDR3 nucleotides read TGCGCCAGCAGCTTGGGTCCGGGACAGGGTAATGAAAAACTGTTTTTT. Protein product: CASSLGPGQGNEKLFF. The rearrangement links TRBV5-1 to TRBJ1-4; TRBD1 aligns across 9 bases. The V and J ends lost 0 bases and 4 bases, in that order; junction bases with no gene match: 4. CDR3 length: 16 amino acids. The V gene's germline CDR1 is SGHRS and CDR2 YFSETQ.

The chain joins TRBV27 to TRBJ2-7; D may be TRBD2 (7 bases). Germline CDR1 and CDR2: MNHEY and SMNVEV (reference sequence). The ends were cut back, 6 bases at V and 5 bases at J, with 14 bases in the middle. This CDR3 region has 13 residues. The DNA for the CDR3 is TGTGCCAGCAGCGCCGGGGGGCCTGACGAGCAGTACTTC. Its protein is CASSAGGPDEQYF.

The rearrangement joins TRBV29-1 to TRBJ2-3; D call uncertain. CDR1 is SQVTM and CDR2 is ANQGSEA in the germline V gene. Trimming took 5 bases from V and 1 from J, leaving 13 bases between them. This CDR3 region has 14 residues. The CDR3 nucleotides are TGCAGCGTTTCCCCCCAGATACGCACAGATACGCAGTATTTT. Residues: CSVSPQIRTDTQYF.

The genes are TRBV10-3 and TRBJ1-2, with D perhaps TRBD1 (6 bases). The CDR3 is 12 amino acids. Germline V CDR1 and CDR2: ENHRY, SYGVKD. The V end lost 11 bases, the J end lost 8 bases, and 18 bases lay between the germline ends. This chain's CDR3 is CASAGGAVGYTF. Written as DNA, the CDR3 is TGTGCCTCCGCGGGGGGCGCAGTAGGCTACACCTTC.

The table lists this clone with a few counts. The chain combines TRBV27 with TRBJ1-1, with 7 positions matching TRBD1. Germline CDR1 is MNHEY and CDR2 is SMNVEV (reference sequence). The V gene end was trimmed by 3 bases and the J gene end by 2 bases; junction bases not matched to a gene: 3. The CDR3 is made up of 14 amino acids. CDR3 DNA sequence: TGTGCCAGCAGTTTTCAGGGGGACAACACTGAAGCTTTCTTT. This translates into CASSFQGDNTEAFF.

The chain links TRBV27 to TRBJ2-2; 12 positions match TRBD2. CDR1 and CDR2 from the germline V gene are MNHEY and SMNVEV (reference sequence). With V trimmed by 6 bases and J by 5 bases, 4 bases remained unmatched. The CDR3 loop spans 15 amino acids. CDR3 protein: CASRPGLAGTGELFF. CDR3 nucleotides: TGTGCCAGCAGACCGGGACTAGCGGGTACCGGGGAGCTGTTTTTT.